The next 21 T cell receptor beta chains were all read from a single sample in a study of T-cell memory formation after mild COVID-19 (dated by TCRdb to about 2021). The receptor library was made with 5' RACE. The sample was run on an Illumina NovaSeq 6000. The public reads were quality trimmed at Q25 with fastp and then assembled into clones with MiXCR by TCRdb, keeping productive beta chains. Rows matching on CDR3 protein sequence are summarized as one entry with the most common DNA and genes. Across this sample there are under 200,000 distinct CDR3 sequences, with around a third seen only once. The ten largest account for more than 10% of the sample. The sequencing input was PBMCs or a T cell subset sorted from them (not recorded which). The source of these receptors is an adult woman who had mild COVID-19 (a few samples of this study predate the infection). The sample titles of this study are shuffled in the database, so cell type and time point are left out; the donor was told from shared clones.

This chain joins TRBV15 and TRBJ1-1; tentative D call: TRBD1 (5 bases). The ends were cut back, 1 base at V and 5 bases at J, with 11 bases in the middle. This CDR3 spans 14 amino acids. CDR1 is LNHNV and CDR2 is YYDKDF in the germline V gene (reference sequence). CDR3 nucleotides: TGTGCCACCAGCAGAGGGGGGACGGGAACTGAAGCTTTCTTT. It codes for CATSRGGTGTEAFF.

The chain joins TRBV5-1 to TRBJ2-7, with 9 bases fitting TRBD2. J lost 2 bases, V lost 0 bases, and 3 bases had no gene match. The CDR3 spans 15 residues. CDR1 is SGHRS, CDR2 YFSETQ, per germline. CDR3 bases: TGCGCCAGCAGCTTGGATGGCGGGGGGGCCTACGAGCAGTACTTC. Its translation: CASSLDGGGAYEQYF.

This clonotype was seen just once. This chain connects TRBV7-8 to TRBJ2-7; 7 nucleotides line up with TRBD2. The V segment lost 0 bases and the J segment 8 bases; nucleotides outside the gene matches: 7. CDR1 and CDR2 (germline): SGHVS, FQNEAQ. This CDR3 is built from 14 residues. CDR3 residues: CASSLAERGGKQYF. The CDR3 nucleotides read TGTGCCAGCAGCTTAGCGGAGCGGGGTGGAAAGCAGTACTTC.

In the case of this clonotype: Because it lacks the conserved phenylalanine or tryptophan at the end, this CDR3 is likely a read error. This chain joins TRBV7-2 and TRBJ2-7, with a weak D call TRBD2 (7 bases). Germline CDR1 SGHTA, CDR2 FQGNSA. V was cut by 3 bases and J by 2 bases, with 11 bases left in between. The CDR3 is 14 amino acids. The CDR3 coding sequence is TGTGCCAGCAGCTTTGGGGAGGGGGCCTACGAGCAGTACTTA. Amino acid sequence: CASSFGEGAYEQYL.

This clonotype has a handful of counts. The V and J genes are TRBV7-2 and TRBJ2-7; D is unresolved. Trimming took 3 bases from V and 0 from J, leaving 15 bases between them. Germline V CDR1 and CDR2: SGHTA, FQGNSA. This CDR3 is built from 16 residues. The CDR3 DNA is TGTGCCAGCAGCTTCCCCGGAGCCGTGAGCTCCTACGAGCAGTACTTC. This encodes CASSFPGAVSSYEQYF. The entire variable domain, with the rest obtained from reference TRBV7-2 and TRBJ2-7, is as follows: GAGVSQSPSNKVTEKGKDVELRCDPISGHTALYWYRQSLGQGLEFLIYFQGNSAPDKSGLPSDRFSAERTGGSVSTLTIQRTQQEDSAVYLCASSFPGAVSSYEQYFGPGTRLTVT.

This clonotype has just a few counts. The chain is built from TRBV6-2 or TRBV6-3 and TRBJ2-1, with D unclear. The CDR3 covers 14 residues. Germline V gene data show CDR1 as MNHEY and CDR2 as SVGEGT. The V gene lost 7 bases and the J gene lost 0 bases, with 10 bases spanning the gap. CDR3 protein: CASKVTSSYNEQFF. The DNA of the CDR3 is TGTGCCAGCAAAGTGACGAGCTCCTACAATGAGCAGTTCTTC.

The rearrangement uses TRBV9 and TRBJ2-2; TRBD2 agrees at 12 bases. Germline V gene data show CDR1 as SGDLS and CDR2 as YYNGEE. CDR3 length equals 16 residues. V lost 4 bases to trimming and J lost 9 bases; unmatched junction nucleotides: 10. The CDR3 region has the DNA TGTGCCAGCAGCACGAGACTAGCGGGAGAACCTTGGGAGCTGTTTTTT. It is translated as CASSTRLAGEPWELFF.

The genes are TRBV6-5 and TRBJ2-6; 8 nucleotides match TRBD1. The CDR3 contains 18 residues. The germline gives CDR1 MNHEY, CDR2 SVGAGI. V dropped 4 bases and J dropped 0; count of bases not matched to a gene: 8. CDR3 in amino acids: CASSLGGTGFSGANVLTF. CDR3 nucleotides: TGTGCCAGCAGTTTAGGCGGGACAGGATTCTCTGGGGCCAACGTCCTGACTTTC.

This clonotype was observed a handful of times. The chain combines TRBV19 with TRBJ2-6; D not resolved. The CDR3 is 15 residues long. Trimming pared 1 base from V and 4 bases from J, leaving 8 bases between. Germline CDR1 is LNHDA and CDR2 is SQIVND (reference sequence). CDR3 region: CASSIVVSGANVLTF. CDR3 nucleotides: TGTGCCAGTAGTATAGTTGTATCAGGGGCCAACGTCCTGACTTTC.

This clonotype was observed a single time. CDR3 bases: TGTGCCATCACCCAGGAGGGGAAAATCAACTATGGCTACACCTTC. It translates to CAITQEGKINYGYTF. V usage is TRBV10-3 and J usage is TRBJ1-2; D may be TRBD1 (5 bases). Germline-derived CDR1 and CDR2 are ENHRY and SYGVKD. Trimming shortened V by 7 bases and J by 2 bases, and 17 bases separated the two germline ends. This CDR3 has 15 amino acids.

Of note for this clonotype: The junction shows a germline mismatch at one end, possibly a read error. J is TRBJ1-1 and V is TRBV7-1, with D uncertain. Being an ORF, TRBV7-1 has a function that is uncertain. CDR3 length: 14 amino acids. CDR3 in amino acids: CASRSGPRNTEAFF. The CDR3 coding sequence is TGTGCCAGCAGATCAGGACCTCGGAACACTGAAGCTTTCTTT.

The CDR3 loop reads CASNDPGDNTEAFF. In nucleotides, the CDR3 is TGTGCCAGCAACGATCCAGGGGATAACACTGAAGCTTTCTTT. The chain recombines TRBV2 with TRBJ1-1, with a possible D match to TRBD1 (6 bases). The CDR3 has 14 residues. V gave up 7 bases and J gave up 2 bases, with 14 bases separating them. Germline V gene lookup returns CDR1 SNHLY and CDR2 FYNNEI.

The J gene is TRBJ1-4, the V gene TRBV29-1; maybe TRBD1 (5 bases). The germline V and J ends were trimmed by 6 bases and 2 bases, with 13 bases remaining between them. Germline values: CDR1 SQVTM, CDR2 ANQGSEA. The CDR3 consists of 14 residues. The CDR3 DNA reads TGCAGCGTCCTCCTCCGGGGGACTAATGAAAAACTGTTTTTT. The encoded protein is CSVLLRGTNEKLFF.

V and J are TRBV7-8 and TRBJ2-6; D is perhaps TRBD1 or TRBD2 (5 bases each). CDR3 length equals 18 residues. The ends were cut back, 0 bases at V and 3 bases at J, with 15 bases in the middle. Germline CDR1 is SGHVS and CDR2 is FQNEAQ. In DNA form, the CDR3 reads TGTGCCAGCAGCTTAGCCGAGGGGATAACCATTGGGGCCAACGTCCTGACTTTC. Protein sequence: CASSLAEGITIGANVLTF.

The V gene is TRBV7-8, the J gene TRBJ2-1, with no clear D. CDR3 length equals 12 residues. Trimming cost V 2 bases and J 7 bases, with 6 bases left between them. CDR1 and CDR2 (germline): SGHVS, FQNEAQ. CDR3 amino acids: CASSLYGNEQFF. For the CDR3, the DNA is TGTGCCAGCAGCTTATACGGTAATGAGCAGTTCTTC.

The chain uses TRBV18 and TRBJ1-1, with D unresolved. Germline assignment: CDR1 KGHSH and CDR2 LQKENI. V shed 0 bases and J shed 8 bases, with 10 bases lying between them. The CDR3 is 13 residues long. The CDR3 DNA reads TGTGCCAGCTCACCACCGAGGAACCTAGAAGCTTTCTTT. Its translation: CASSPPRNLEAFF.

This clonotype was found a few times. The rearrangement links TRBV7-9 to TRBJ1-1, with D hard to call. Germline V gene lookup returns CDR1 SEHNR and CDR2 FQNEAQ (reference sequence). The length of the CDR3 is 10 residues. The V end was cut by 0 bases, the J end by 7 bases, with 0 bases between. Written as DNA, the CDR3 is TGTGCCAGCAGCTTAGCTGAAGCTTTCTTT. Protein: CASSLAEAFF. Combining the CDR3 with reference TRBV7-9 and TRBJ1-1 gives the whole variable domain DTGVSQNPRHKITKRGQNVTFRCDPISEHNRLYWYRQTLGQGPEFLTYFQNEAQLEKSRLLSDRFSAERPKGSFSTLEIQRTEQGDSAMYLCASSLAEAFFGQGTRLTVV.

In this sample, this clonotype turned up a few times. The V and J genes are TRBV20-1 and TRBJ2-7; the match to TRBD2 covers 11 bases. Germline lookup yields CDR1 DFQATT and CDR2 SNEGSKA (reference sequence). The V and J ends lost 6 bases and 6 bases, in that order; junction bases with no gene match: 7. The length of the CDR3 is 13 residues. This CDR3 reads CSAKTSGMFEQYF. CDR3 nucleotides: TGCAGTGCAAAGACTAGCGGGATGTTCGAGCAGTACTTC.

This clonotype was counted only a few times. The J gene is TRBJ2-3, the V gene TRBV7-2; D is uncertain. The CDR3 has 12 amino acids. The germline V gene encodes CDR1 SGHTA and CDR2 FQGNSA. V was clipped by 1 base and J by 4 bases, with 3 bases between them. CDR3 DNA sequence: TGTGCCAGCAGCTTAGTGGCAGATACGCAGTATTTT. This gives the protein CASSLVADTQYF.

The genes are TRBV7-3 and TRBJ2-5; the D is unclear. This CDR3 is built from 14 residues. The germline CDR1 and CDR2 sequences are SGHTA and FQGTGA. The V and J ends lost 1 base and 5 bases respectively, with 11 bases between them. The CDR3 coding sequence is TGTGCCAGCAGCTTAAGGGCTAGGAGTGAGACCCAGTACTTC. This translates into CASSLRARSETQYF.

This clonotype was found a few times. The V gene is TRBV9, the J gene TRBJ2-3; D is ambiguous. CDR1 and CDR2 (germline): SGDLS, YYNGEE. The CDR3 has 15 amino acids. V lost 0 bases, J lost 0 bases, and 8 bases lay in between. The chain's CDR3 is CASSVDGGSTDTQYF. CDR3 nucleotide sequence: TGTGCCAGCAGCGTAGACGGTGGGAGCACAGATACGCAGTATTTT.